The TCR beta chain under discussion was sequenced for a study of human T cells and chemical hapten exposure. Study-level background: Sensitization was performed using 2% DPC on a roughly 2 cm by roughly 2 cm upper inner arm skin site. Patients' scalps got diphenylcyclopropenone weekly throughout the approximately 24-week study. Findings of the study overall: TCRs at high frequency, those above 1 in 1000, did not change with DPC sensitization.

Described time point: patch test 1, 2 weeks after DPC sensitization. Stated treatment: therapeutic diphenylcyclopropenone sensitization with weekly scalp DPC. TCRdb re-called the RACE reads through MiXCR, storing one row per CDR3 protein. The sample records roughly 45,000 distinct CDR3 sequences, approximately 9.1% being singletons. Details on this clonotype: Antigen: not known.

Germline CDR1 is ENHRY and CDR2 is SYGVKD. The CDR3 totals 14 residues. Trimming stripped 2 bases from V and 5 bases from J, with 10 bases between. Sequenced material: whole blood, taken in connection with sensitization to the hapten diphenylcyclopropenone (DPC). This receptor was obtained from a woman in her 50s with alopecia areata. Some clones in this sample may be carry-over from other donors' samples. V and J are TRBV10-3 and TRBJ1-5, with D possibly TRBD1 on 5 matching bases. CDR3 protein: CAISEDEGYQPQHF. The CDR3, as DNA: TGTGCCATCAGTGAGGACGAGGGGTATCAGCCCCAGCATTTT.